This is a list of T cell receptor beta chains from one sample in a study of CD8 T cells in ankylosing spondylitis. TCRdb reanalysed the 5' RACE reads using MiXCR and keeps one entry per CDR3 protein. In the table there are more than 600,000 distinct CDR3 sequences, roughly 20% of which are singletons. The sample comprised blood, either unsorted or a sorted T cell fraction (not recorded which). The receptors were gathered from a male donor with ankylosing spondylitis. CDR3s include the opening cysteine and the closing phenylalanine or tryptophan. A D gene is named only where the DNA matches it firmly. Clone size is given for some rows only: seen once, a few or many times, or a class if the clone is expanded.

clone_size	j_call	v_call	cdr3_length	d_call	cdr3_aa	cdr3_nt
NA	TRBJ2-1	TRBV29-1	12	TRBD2	CSASGGAGEQFF	TGCAGCGCGAGCGGGGGGGCTGGTGAGCAGTTCTTC
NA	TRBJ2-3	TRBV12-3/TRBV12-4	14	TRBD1	CATAPGGNTDTQYF	TGTGCCACCGCCCCAGGGGGAAACACAGATACGCAGTATTTT
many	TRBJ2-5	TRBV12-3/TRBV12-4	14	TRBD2	CASSFRGSGETQYF	TGTGCCAGCAGTTTCCGCGGGAGTGGGGAGACCCAGTACTTC
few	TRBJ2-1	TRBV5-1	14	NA	CASSLVGGGHEQFF	TGCGCCAGCAGCTTGGTGGGGGGTGGCCATGAGCAGTTCTTC
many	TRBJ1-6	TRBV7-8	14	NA	CASSLSGNDSPLHF	TGTGCCAGCAGCTTATCTGGGAATGATTCACCCCTCCACTTT
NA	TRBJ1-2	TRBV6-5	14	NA	CASSYNFRSRGYTF	TGTGCCAGCAGTTATAACTTCCGAAGCCGAGGCTACACCTTC
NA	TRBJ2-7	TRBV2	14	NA	CASYGDRGAYEQYF	TGTGCCAGCTACGGGGACCGCGGGGCCTACGAGCAGTACTTC
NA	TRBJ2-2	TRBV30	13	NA	CAWSVRRTGELFF	TGTGCCTGGAGTGTCAGGCGCACCGGGGAGCTGTTTTTT
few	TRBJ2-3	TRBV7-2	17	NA	CASSLRPGPGGTDTQYF	TGTGCCAGCAGCCTAAGGCCGGGGCCCGGGGGCACAGATACGCAGTATTTT
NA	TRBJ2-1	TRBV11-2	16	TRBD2	CASSLVGGRNYNEQFF	TGTGCCAGCAGCTTAGTAGGCGGGAGGAACTACAATGAGCAGTTCTTC
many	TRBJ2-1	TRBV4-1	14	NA	CASSQAGSDNEQFF	TGCGCCAGCAGCCAGGCAGGGTCTGACAATGAGCAGTTCTTC
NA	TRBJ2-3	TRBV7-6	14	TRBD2	CASSLGPGGDTQYF	TGTGCCAGCAGCTTAGGGCCGGGAGGGGATACGCAGTATTTT
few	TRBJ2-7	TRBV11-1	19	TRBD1	CASSSPTGTGRIPLYEQYF	TGTGCCAGCAGCTCACCCACCGGGACAGGGAGGATTCCTCTTTACGAGCAGTACTTC
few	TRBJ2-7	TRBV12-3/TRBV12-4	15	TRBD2	CASSYLAGGTYEQYF	TGTGCCAGCAGTTACCTAGCGGGGGGTACCTACGAGCAGTACTTC
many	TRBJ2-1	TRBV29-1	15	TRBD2	CSAEQGTSGSNEQFF	TGCAGCGCTGAACAGGGGACTAGCGGGAGCAATGAGCAGTTCTTC
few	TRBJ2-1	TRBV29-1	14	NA	CSVASRVPSNEQFF	TGCAGCGTCGCCAGCAGGGTCCCTAGCAATGAGCAGTTCTTC
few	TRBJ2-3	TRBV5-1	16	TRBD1	CASSPKTGGITDTQYF	TGCGCCAGCAGCCCCAAGACAGGGGGCATCACAGATACGCAGTATTTT
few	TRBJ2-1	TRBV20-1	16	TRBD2	CSARDREGLPYNEQFF	TGCAGTGCTAGAGATCGGGAGGGACTACCCTACAATGAGCAGTTCTTC
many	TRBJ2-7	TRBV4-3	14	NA	CASSQDSGTYEQYF	TGCGCCAGCAGCCAAGATTCTGGGACCTACGAGCAGTACTTC
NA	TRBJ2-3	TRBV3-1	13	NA	CASSLQVGDTQYF	TGTGCCAGCAGCCTACAGGTGGGAGATACGCAGTATTTT
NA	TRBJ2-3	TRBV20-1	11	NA	CSAKIADTQYF	TGCAGTGCTAAAATAGCAGATACGCAGTATTTT
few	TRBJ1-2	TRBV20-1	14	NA	CSARKAGGSEGYTF	TGCAGTGCTCGGAAAGCGGGGGGCTCGGAGGGCTACACCTTC
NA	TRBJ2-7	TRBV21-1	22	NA	CASSKVTRGGLAGGPRSLEQYF	TGTGCCAGCAGCAAAGTTACTCGGGGCGGACTAGCGGGAGGGCCTCGCTCTCTCGAGCAGTACTTC
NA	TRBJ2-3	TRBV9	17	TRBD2	CASNGRASGGLTDTQYF	TGTGCCAGCAACGGTCGGGCTAGCGGGGGCCTCACAGATACGCAGTATTTT